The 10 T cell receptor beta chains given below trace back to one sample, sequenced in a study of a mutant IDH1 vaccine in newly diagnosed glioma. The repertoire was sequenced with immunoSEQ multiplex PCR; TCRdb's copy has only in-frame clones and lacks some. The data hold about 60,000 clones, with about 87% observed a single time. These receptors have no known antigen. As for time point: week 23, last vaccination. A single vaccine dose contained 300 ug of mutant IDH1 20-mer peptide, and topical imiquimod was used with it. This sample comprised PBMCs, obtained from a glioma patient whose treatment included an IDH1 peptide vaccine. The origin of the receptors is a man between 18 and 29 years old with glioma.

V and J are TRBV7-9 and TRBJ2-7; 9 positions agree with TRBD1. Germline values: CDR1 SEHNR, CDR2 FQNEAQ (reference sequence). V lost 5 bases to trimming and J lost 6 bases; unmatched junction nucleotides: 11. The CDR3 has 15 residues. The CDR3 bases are TGTGCCAGCAGCCCCACCGGGACAGGGAGAAGCGAGCAGTACTTC. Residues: CASSPTGTGRSEQYF.

CDR3 DNA: TGTGCCAGCAGCTTAGGAGGGACAGGGGGGACTGAAGCTTTCTTT. Protein sequence: CASSLGGTGGTEAFF. This chain links TRBV7-2 with TRBJ1-1; 11 bases agree with TRBD1. The CDR3 is 15 amino acids. Germline assignment: CDR1 SGHTA and CDR2 FQGNSA. V was clipped by 1 base and J by 5 bases; unmatched bases: 3.

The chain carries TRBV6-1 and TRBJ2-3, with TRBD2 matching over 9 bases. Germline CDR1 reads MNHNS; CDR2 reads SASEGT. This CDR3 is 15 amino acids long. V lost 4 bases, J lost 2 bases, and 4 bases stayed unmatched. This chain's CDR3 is CASSVPSGATDTQYF. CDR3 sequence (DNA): TGTGCCAGCAGTGTGCCTAGCGGGGCCACAGATACGCAGTATTTT.

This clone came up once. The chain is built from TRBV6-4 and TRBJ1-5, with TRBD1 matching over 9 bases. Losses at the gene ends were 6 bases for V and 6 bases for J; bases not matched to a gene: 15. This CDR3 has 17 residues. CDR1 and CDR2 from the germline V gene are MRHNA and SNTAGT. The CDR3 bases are TGTGCCAGCAGGGGGACAGGGCAGGGGGCCGTCGGTCAGCCCCAGCATTTT. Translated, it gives CASRGTGQGAVGQPQHF.

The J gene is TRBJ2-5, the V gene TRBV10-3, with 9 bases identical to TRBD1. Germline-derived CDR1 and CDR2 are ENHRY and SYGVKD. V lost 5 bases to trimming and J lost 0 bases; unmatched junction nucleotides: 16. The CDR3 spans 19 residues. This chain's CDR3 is CAISLLAQGAPMYQETQYF. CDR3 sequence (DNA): TGTGCCATCAGTCTTCTCGCACAGGGGGCTCCGATGTACCAAGAGACCCAGTACTTC.

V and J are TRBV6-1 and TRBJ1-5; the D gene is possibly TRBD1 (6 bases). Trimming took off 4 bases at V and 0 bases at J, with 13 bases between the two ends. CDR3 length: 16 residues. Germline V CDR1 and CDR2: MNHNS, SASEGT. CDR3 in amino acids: CASSATGHFSNQPQHF. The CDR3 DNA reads TGTGCCAGCAGTGCAACGGGACATTTTAGCAATCAGCCCCAGCATTTT.

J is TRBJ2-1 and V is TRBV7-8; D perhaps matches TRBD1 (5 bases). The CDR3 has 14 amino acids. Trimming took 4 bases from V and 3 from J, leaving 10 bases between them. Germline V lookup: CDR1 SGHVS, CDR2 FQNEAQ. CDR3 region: CASSYRKRYNEQFF. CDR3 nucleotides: TGTGCCAGCAGCTACAGGAAGCGCTACAATGAGCAGTTCTTC.

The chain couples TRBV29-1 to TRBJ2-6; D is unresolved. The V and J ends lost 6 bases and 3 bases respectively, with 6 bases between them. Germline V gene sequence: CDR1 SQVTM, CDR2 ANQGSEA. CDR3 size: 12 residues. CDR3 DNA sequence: TGCAGCGTAATAAGTGGGGCCAACGTCCTGACTTTC. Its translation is CSVISGANVLTF.

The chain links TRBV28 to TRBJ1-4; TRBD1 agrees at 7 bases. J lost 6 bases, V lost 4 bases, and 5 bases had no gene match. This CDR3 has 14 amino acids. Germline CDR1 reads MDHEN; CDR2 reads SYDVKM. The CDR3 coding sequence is TGTGCCAGCAGTTCACAGGGGAACTATGAAAAACTGTTTTTT. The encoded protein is CASSSQGNYEKLFF.

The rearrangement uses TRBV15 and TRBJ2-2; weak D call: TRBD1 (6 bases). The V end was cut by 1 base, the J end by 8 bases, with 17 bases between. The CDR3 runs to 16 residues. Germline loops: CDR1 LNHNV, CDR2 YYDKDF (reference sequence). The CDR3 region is CATSRVGVGAKGELFF. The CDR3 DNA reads TGTGCCACCAGCAGAGTTGGTGTGGGGGCGAAGGGGGAGCTGTTTTTT.